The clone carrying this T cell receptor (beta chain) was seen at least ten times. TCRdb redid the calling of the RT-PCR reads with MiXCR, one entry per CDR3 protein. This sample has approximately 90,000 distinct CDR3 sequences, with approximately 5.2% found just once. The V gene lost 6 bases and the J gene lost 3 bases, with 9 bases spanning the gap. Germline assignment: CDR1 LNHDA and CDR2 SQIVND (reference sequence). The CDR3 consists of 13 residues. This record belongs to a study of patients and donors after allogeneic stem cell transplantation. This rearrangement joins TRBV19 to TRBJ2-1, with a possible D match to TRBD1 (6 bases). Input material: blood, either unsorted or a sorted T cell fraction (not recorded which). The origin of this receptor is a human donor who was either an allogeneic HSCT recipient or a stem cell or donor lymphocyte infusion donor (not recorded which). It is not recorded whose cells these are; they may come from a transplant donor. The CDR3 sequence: CASSRTVYNEQFF. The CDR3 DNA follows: TGTGCCAGTAGCCGGACAGTCTACAATGAGCAGTTCTTC.